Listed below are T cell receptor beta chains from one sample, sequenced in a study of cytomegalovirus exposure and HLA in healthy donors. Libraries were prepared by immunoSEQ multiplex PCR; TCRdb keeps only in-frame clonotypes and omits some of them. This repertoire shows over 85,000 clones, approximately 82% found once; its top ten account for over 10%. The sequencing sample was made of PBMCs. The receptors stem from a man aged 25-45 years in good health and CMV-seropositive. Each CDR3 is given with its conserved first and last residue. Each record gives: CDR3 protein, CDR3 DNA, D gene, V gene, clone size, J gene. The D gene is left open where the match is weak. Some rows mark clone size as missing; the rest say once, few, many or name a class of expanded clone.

CASSFQRGARETQYF,TGCGCCAGCAGCTTCCAGCGGGGGGCGAGAGAGACCCAGTACTTC,TRBD2,TRBV5-1,.,TRBJ2-5
CASSSTSGGETQYF,TGTGCCAGCAGTTCGACTAGCGGGGGGGAGACCCAGTACTTC,TRBD2,TRBV27,.,TRBJ2-5
CASSKPGPF,TGTGCCAGCAGCAAACCAGGGCCGTTC,.,TRBV21-1,.,TRBJ2-7
CASKGLAGAQETQYF,TGTGCCAGTAAGGGGCTAGCGGGGGCCCAAGAGACCCAGTACTTC,TRBD2,TRBV19,.,TRBJ2-5
CASSLISGGWGSNQPQHF,TGTGCCAGCAGTTTGATTAGCGGGGGCTGGGGGAGCAATCAGCCCCAGCATTTT,.,TRBV28,.,TRBJ1-5
CASSPVVGENEQFF,TGTGCCAGCTCACCAGTCGTCGGGGAAAATGAGCAGTTCTTC,.,TRBV18,few,TRBJ2-1
CASSAGGGGLADTQYF,TGTGCCAGCAGCGCGGGTGGGGGGGGGCTCGCAGATACGCAGTATTTT,.,TRBV7-9,.,TRBJ2-3
CASIQVGGQGTREAFF,TGCGCCAGCATCCAGGTGGGGGGACAGGGGACGCGCGAAGCTTTCTTT,TRBD1,TRBV5-1,.,TRBJ1-1
CASSLYYRGRGASSNQPQHF,TGTGCCAGCAGCCTTTATTACAGGGGGCGCGGTGCTTCCAGCAATCAGCCCCAGCATTTT,TRBD1,TRBV7-8,few,TRBJ1-5
CASSPPRGQGRPEAFF,TGTGCCAGCAGTCCGCCCCGAGGACAGGGCAGGCCTGAAGCTTTCTTT,TRBD1,TRBV27,.,TRBJ1-1
CASSSRAGTPMDTIYF,TGTGCCAGCAGCTCCAGGGCCGGGACTCCAATGGACACCATATATTTT,.,TRBV7-9,.,TRBJ1-3
CASSLTGGRPATEAFF,TGTGCCAGCAGCTTGACAGGGGGCAGGCCAGCCACTGAAGCTTTCTTT,TRBD1,TRBV5-6,.,TRBJ1-1
CASSTGGADTQYF,TGTGCCAGCAGTACAGGGGGGGCAGATACGCAGTATTTT,.,TRBV25-1,.,TRBJ2-3
CSSSFAGMAYGYTF,TGTTCCAGCAGCTTTGCAGGGATGGCCTATGGCTACACCTTC,.,TRBV7-9,.,TRBJ1-2
CASSETTGTSYGYTF,TGTGCCAGCAGTGAAACCACAGGGACCTCCTATGGCTACACCTTC,.,TRBV6-1,.,TRBJ1-2
CASSPPNEKLFF,TGTGCCAGCAGCCCCCCAAATGAAAAACTGTTTTTT,.,TRBV7-9,once,TRBJ1-4
CASSPMVGARVQYF,TGTGCCAGTAGTCCCATGGTGGGGGCCCGGGTGCAGTATTTT,.,TRBV19,few,TRBJ2-3
CASSLNQPAFANTGELFF,TGTGCCAGCAGCTTAAATCAGCCAGCGTTCGCGAACACCGGGGAGCTGTTTTTT,.,TRBV7-2,.,TRBJ2-2
CASSLQGAETQYF,TGTGCCAGCAGCCTTCAGGGGGCCGAGACCCAGTACTTC,TRBD1,TRBV7-2,.,TRBJ2-5
CASSVGSSGGPQETQYF,TGTGCCAGCAGCGTAGGGAGTAGCGGGGGCCCCCAAGAGACCCAGTACTTC,TRBD2,TRBV9,.,TRBJ2-5
CATTPPGDEQFF,TGTGCCACCACCCCCCCGGGAGATGAGCAGTTCTTC,.,TRBV28,.,TRBJ2-1
CASSPGTTNTGELFF,TGTGCCAGCAGCCCCGGGACAACCAACACCGGGGAGCTGTTTTTT,.,TRBV9,.,TRBJ2-2
CASSISGGRAFF,TGTGCCAGTAGTATATCAGGGGGGAGAGCTTTCTTT,TRBD1,TRBV19,.,TRBJ1-1
CASSSDGTGSGYTF,TGTGCCAGCTCGAGCGATGGGACAGGGAGTGGCTACACCTTC,TRBD1,TRBV2,.,TRBJ1-2
CASGRREGEKLFF,TGCGCCAGCGGCAGAAGGGAGGGTGAAAAACTGTTTTTT,.,TRBV4-3,few,TRBJ1-4
CAWTGSPETQYF,TGTGCCTGGACTGGCTCCCCGGAGACCCAGTACTTC,.,TRBV30,.,TRBJ2-5
CASSLSFRQSVKPYEQYF,TGTGCCAGCAGTTTATCCTTTAGACAGTCTGTAAAGCCCTACGAGCAGTACTTC,.,TRBV27,.,TRBJ2-7
CASSFSSSPLPGGNTIYF,TGTGCCAGCAGCTTCAGTTCATCTCCTCTCCCAGGTGGAAACACCATATATTTT,.,TRBV7-2,.,TRBJ1-3
CASTIRMTGDGYTF,TGTGCCAGCACCATTCGGATGACAGGCGATGGCTACACCTTC,.,TRBV28,.,TRBJ1-2
CASGLTGGKNNSPLHF,TGTGCCAGCGGATTAACAGGGGGAAAAAATAATTCACCCCTCCACTTT,TRBD1,TRBV14,.,TRBJ1-6
CASSLALAGGSEQYF,TGTGCCAGCAGCTTAGCCCTAGCGGGGGGGAGTGAGCAGTACTTC,TRBD2,TRBV7-6,once,TRBJ2-7
CSVEEGGSGHEQFF,TGCAGCGTTGAAGAGGGTGGTAGCGGCCATGAGCAGTTCTTC,.,TRBV29-1,once,TRBJ2-1
CAWRGGQYTGELFF,TGTGCCTGGAGGGGGGGACAGTACACCGGGGAGCTGTTTTTT,.,TRBV30,.,TRBJ2-2
CASSLGGGYEQYF,TGTGCCAGCAGCTTAGGGGGGGGCTACGAGCAGTACTTC,TRBD2,TRBV11-2,.,TRBJ2-7
CASSQDGTAFPYEQYF,TGCGCCAGCAGCCAAGACGGGACAGCCTTCCCCTACGAGCAGTACTTC,TRBD1,TRBV4-3,.,TRBJ2-7
CASSSPGQGEHTEAFF,TGTGCCAGCAGTTCCCCGGGTCAGGGGGAGCACACTGAAGCTTTCTTT,TRBD1,TRBV28,once,TRBJ1-1
CATTEDTTGFQETQYF,TGTGCCACCACCGAGGATACTACAGGGTTTCAAGAGACCCAGTACTTC,.,TRBV15,.,TRBJ2-5
CASSNPWDSLMNTEAFF,TGTGCCAGTAGTAATCCATGGGACAGCTTGATGAACACTGAAGCTTTCTTT,TRBD1,TRBV19,.,TRBJ1-1
CAWSGPVNEKLFF,TGTGCCTGGAGTGGCCCAGTTAATGAAAAACTGTTTTTT,.,TRBV30,few,TRBJ1-4
CASLDRQSSSYNEQFF,TGCGCCAGCCTGGACCGACAGTCGAGCTCCTACAATGAGCAGTTCTTC,.,TRBV10-2,.,TRBJ2-1
CASSPLPSNQPQHF,TGTGCCAGCAGTCCCCTACCTAGCAATCAGCCCCAGCATTTT,.,TRBV6-6,few,TRBJ1-5
CASSPLGGQGEGTEAFF,TGCGCCAGCAGCCCCCTGGGCGGACAGGGCGAGGGCACTGAAGCTTTCTTT,TRBD1,TRBV4-3,.,TRBJ1-1
CASSQTQGLAGNSNQPQHF,TGTGCCAGCAGCCAAACACAGGGATTAGCAGGCAATAGCAATCAGCCCCAGCATTTT,.,TRBV4-2,.,TRBJ1-5
CASSYFGTDHYGYTF,TGTGCCAGTAGTTACTTCGGGACAGATCACTATGGCTACACCTTC,TRBD1,TRBV19,once,TRBJ1-2
CASSLAQAGSNEKLFF,TGCGCCAGCAGCTTGGCCCAGGCGGGGTCTAATGAAAAACTGTTTTTT,.,TRBV5-1,.,TRBJ1-4
CASSLTREQYF,TGTGCCAGCAGCCTCACGAGGGAGCAGTACTTC,.,TRBV28,.,TRBJ2-7
CASSSPQGVVHEQYF,TGTGCCAGCAGCTCGCCCCAGGGGGTAGTGCACGAGCAGTACTTC,TRBD1,TRBV7-2,.,TRBJ2-7
CASSLRRGSGNTIYF,TGTGCCAGCAGTTTACGGCGGGGCTCTGGAAACACCATATATTTT,.,TRBV27,.,TRBJ1-3
CASSLGQGAGNYGYTF,TGTGCCAGCAGCTTAGGCCAGGGGGCGGGTAACTATGGCTACACCTTC,TRBD1,TRBV7-9,.,TRBJ1-2
CSALRTGDHEQFF,TGCAGCGCCCTAAGGACAGGGGATCATGAGCAGTTCTTC,TRBD1,TRBV29-1,.,TRBJ2-1
CASSVGQGAYEQYF,TGTGCCAGCAGCGTTGGACAGGGGGCTTACGAGCAGTACTTC,TRBD1,TRBV9,.,TRBJ2-7
CSVEGTLSSYNEQFF,TGCAGCGTTGAAGGGACACTCAGCTCCTACAATGAGCAGTTCTTC,.,TRBV29-1,.,TRBJ2-1
CASSQEGTGVYTEAFF,TGCGCCAGCAGCCAAGAGGGGACAGGGGTCTACACTGAAGCTTTCTTT,TRBD1,TRBV4-1,.,TRBJ1-1
CASSPQAVPEGQPQHF,TGTGCCAGCAGTCCTCAAGCGGTCCCTGAAGGACAGCCCCAGCATTTT,.,TRBV7-9,.,TRBJ1-5
CSVGLAGITDTQYF,TGCAGCGTGGGACTAGCGGGGATCACAGATACGCAGTATTTT,TRBD2,TRBV29-1,few,TRBJ2-3
CASSGTGESYNEQFF,TGTGCCAGCAGCGGGACAGGGGAGTCCTACAATGAGCAGTTCTTC,TRBD1,TRBV9,few,TRBJ2-1
CASSLPRGVTEAFF,TGCGCCAGCAGCCTGCCTCGGGGGGTCACTGAAGCTTTCTTT,.,TRBV4-1,few,TRBJ1-1
CASSRQGVNTEAFF,TGTGCCAGCAGCCGACAGGGGGTGAACACTGAAGCTTTCTTT,TRBD1,TRBV5-4,few,TRBJ1-1
CASSESITRDTEAFF,TGCGCCAGCAGTGAGTCGATCACACGGGACACTGAAGCTTTCTTT,.,TRBV10-2,.,TRBJ1-1
CASSLASGGFTDTQYF,TGTGCCAGCAGCTTAGCGAGCGGGGGGTTCACAGATACGCAGTATTTT,TRBD2,TRBV13,.,TRBJ2-3